This T cell receptor beta chain is from a study of blood T cell repertoires in COVID-19 (dated by TCRdb to about 2020). Describing the broader study: Samples from collaborators originated in the United States, Italy and Spain and spanned both the acute and convalescent phases of COVID-19. Where HLA class I and class II types were available, the types were taken from metadata supplied by the sample provider, not from assay-based typing. Samples were obtained from the ongoing ImmuneRACE study (first 160 participants) and from some 1,300 subjects provided by 6 global collaborators. The repertoires were made available in a free public database intended to serve as a resource for research on the immune response to SARS-CoV-2. The dataset comprised deeply sampled blood TCRbeta repertoires from subjects exposed to, actively infected with, or recovered from COVID-19. The material from the prospective study consisted of cDNA or gDNA derived from T cells, B-cell-depleted T cells, or PBMCs. Sample metadata almost always included a de-identified subject ID, COVID-19 status, age in years and sex. The research as a whole found: How much clinical and demographic metadata was included differed by source and by participant, and the metadata was provided uncurated.

A second Seattle source provided samples from volunteer blood donors who had recovered from COVID-19. The collaborating institutions used their own protocols to collect whole blood in K2EDTA tubes. For TCRbeta analysis, collaborators shipped samples in one of three forms: frozen whole blood, isolated PBMCs, or DNA extracted from either of those sample types. Details on this clone: It lacks a known antigen. Per-nucleotide qualities are absent, and no much larger clonotype sits a single base away.

The immunoSEQ Assay, a bias-controlled multiplex PCR, was used to amplify TCRbeta CDR3 regions from genomic DNA. Concerning the study's data processing: Nucleated cell counts per sample were estimated from amplification of reference gene primers within the assay. Sequence reads were collapsed and filtered to measure the absolute abundance of every unique TCRbeta CDR3 rearrangement. Productive Simpson clonality was computed per sample as the square root of Simpson's diversity index over productive rearrangements. What TCRdb holds here is the immuneACCESS table cut down to in-frame rearrangements. Part of the clones is not present; checked against another copy, under half of the missing clones reflect an unresolved V gene, and the others are unexplained. V and J calls and clone size follow that table, whereas D and trimming were derived from the DNA. Within this sample are hundreds of thousands of clones, with 85% to 90% of them counted one time only. 5.5% to 8% of the sample belongs to the ten largest clones.

V is shortened by 1 base, J by 0 bases, and the region joining them spans 13 bases. The CDR3 runs 17 residues from the cysteine to the phenylalanine. The sequence is cut down to CDR3 DNA, 51 bases in frame from base 1. The germline V gene supplies CDR1 SGHTA and CDR2 FQGNSA. Sequencing was done on a sample of peripheral blood. The receptor was derived from a man aged 60 to 75 who had recovered from COVID-19. This chain is built from TRBV7-2 and TRBJ1-3, with TRBD1 as a weak D call on 5 bases. The CDR3: CASSLVPQGFSGNTIYF. Read as DNA, the sequence is TGTGCCAGCAGCTTAGTCCCCCAGGGTTTCTCTGGAAACACCATATATTTT.